This paragraph reports one TCR beta chain. No cognate antigen has been identified for it. There are no base qualities to consult, and no much larger clone falls within one base. These data come from a study of blood T cell repertoires in COVID-19 (dated by TCRdb to 2018 to 2020). With respect to the entire study: The collaborator samples originated in the United States, Italy and Spain and spanned the acute and convalescent phases of COVID-19. The material from the prospective study consisted of cDNA or gDNA derived from T cells, B-cell-depleted T cells, or PBMCs. Deeply sampled blood TCRbeta repertoires from subjects exposed to, actively infected with, or recovered from COVID-19 were included in the dataset. The repertoires were released in a freely available public database meant as a resource for research on the immune response to SARS-CoV-2. The samples were drawn from two sources: the first 160 participants of the ongoing ImmuneRACE study, and approximately 1,300 subjects contributed by 6 global collaborators. The sample metadata nearly always contained a de-identified subject ID, COVID-19 status, age in years and sex. Where available, HLA class I and class II types were obtained from metadata supplied by the sample provider rather than from assay-based typing. Study-wide conclusions, independent of this receptor: Clinical and demographic metadata were provided uncurated, with the amount varying by source and participant.

At one collaborating source in Seattle, patients were enrolled during active infection and were followed longitudinally through the course of disease. Each collaborating institution followed its own protocols to collect whole blood in K2EDTA tubes. For TCRbeta analysis, collaborators shipped samples as frozen whole blood, isolated PBMCs, or DNA extracted from either of those sample types. V is cut back by 5 bases and J by 6 bases, with 9 bases in the junction unmatched. Taken from the germline V gene (reference sequence), the CDR1 and CDR2 loops are LNHDA and SQIVND. The CDR3 numbers 16 residues from cysteine through phenylalanine. The retained sequence is limited to the CDR3, 48 bases, with the frame set at the first base. TCRbeta CDR3 regions were amplified from genomic DNA by means of the immunoSEQ Assay, a bias-controlled multiplex PCR. For the original study's pipeline: The number of nucleated cells in each sample was estimated from the amplification of reference gene primers within the assay. Sequence reads were collapsed and filtered to measure the absolute abundance of every unique TCRbeta CDR3 rearrangement. Productive Simpson clonality was computed per sample as the square root of Simpson's diversity index over productive rearrangements. TCRdb mirrors the immuneACCESS table, restricted to in-frame sequences. Some clones are absent from its copies; in checked studies, under half trace to an unresolved V gene, and the reason for the others is unknown. V, J and clone size are taken as reported in that table, and D and trimming were inferred from the DNA itself. Recorded for this sample are about 170,000 clones; around 80% of them occurred a single time. The top ten clonotypes cover roughly 15% of the sample.

This TCR was recovered from a woman in her 70s with COVID-19, enrolled during active disease. The rearranged chain carries TRBV19 and TRBJ1-5, with 11 junctional bases fitting TRBD1. The sequencing input was peripheral blood. The sequence in DNA is TGTGCCAGTAGTGCCCCGGGACAGGGGGAGTCTCAGCCCCAGCATTTT. Translated, it gives CASSAPGQGESQPQHF.